The entry below gives a single TCR beta chain sequence along with its context. This clone occurred a few times. What this receptor recognizes is not known. One base away there is no much larger clone; base qualities are not given. The germline V gene provides CDR1 SGHTA and CDR2 FQGNSA. Measured from the cysteine to the phenylalanine, the CDR3 is 14 residues long. Of the read, only the CDR3 DNA is kept; its 42 bases are in frame from base 1. V trim: 2 bases; J trim: 2 bases; unmatched bases: 3. TCRbeta CDR3 regions were amplified from genomic DNA using the immunoSEQ Assay, a bias-controlled multiplex PCR. The authors' analysis ran thus. Within the assay, amplification of reference gene primers was used to estimate how many nucleated cells each sample contained. To quantify the absolute abundance of each unique TCRbeta CDR3 rearrangement, sequence reads were collapsed and filtered. Productive Simpson clonality was computed per sample as the square root of Simpson's diversity index over productive rearrangements. TCRdb limited this immuneACCESS table to in-frame rearrangements with V and J called. A share of clones is missing; checked studies link under half to unresolved V genes, and the rest is unexplained. V, J and clone size are those of that table, while D and trimming were read from the DNA. This sample is represented by about 200,000 clones; approximately 86% of them were singletons. About 0.91% of the sample is taken by the ten largest.

These data belong to a study of blood T cell repertoires in COVID-19 (dated by TCRdb to about 2020). For the study in its entirety: The collaborator samples originated in the United States, Italy and Spain and spanned the acute and convalescent phases of COVID-19. The samples were drawn from the first 160 participants of the ongoing ImmuneRACE study and from some 1,300 subjects provided by 6 global collaborators. The sample metadata nearly always contained a de-identified subject ID, COVID-19 status, age in years and sex. Where HLA class I and class II types were available, the types were taken from metadata supplied by the sample provider, not from assay-based typing. The prospective study material was composed of cDNA or gDNA derived from T cells, B-cell-depleted T cells, or PBMCs. The repertoires were released in a freely available public database meant as a resource for research on the immune response to SARS-CoV-2. Subjects who had been exposed to COVID-19, were actively infected with it, or had recovered from it provided the deeply sampled blood TCRbeta repertoires that made up the dataset. Beyond this particular receptor, the publication reports: How much clinical and demographic metadata was included differed by source and by participant, and the metadata was provided uncurated.

At one collaborating source in Seattle, patients were enrolled during active infection and were followed longitudinally through the course of disease. Collaborating institutions collected whole blood in K2EDTA tubes following their own protocols. Collaborator samples were shipped for TCRbeta analysis as frozen whole blood, isolated PBMCs, or DNA extracted from either sample type. The chain was built from TRBV7-2 and TRBJ2-7, and 7 bases in between align with TRBD1. The receptor was derived from a man aged 55 to 70 with COVID-19, enrolled during active disease. The sequenced sample was peripheral blood. The CDR3 sequence is CASSLQGVTYEQYF. The DNA sequence reads TGTGCCAGCAGCTTACAGGGGGTCACCTACGAGCAGTACTTC.